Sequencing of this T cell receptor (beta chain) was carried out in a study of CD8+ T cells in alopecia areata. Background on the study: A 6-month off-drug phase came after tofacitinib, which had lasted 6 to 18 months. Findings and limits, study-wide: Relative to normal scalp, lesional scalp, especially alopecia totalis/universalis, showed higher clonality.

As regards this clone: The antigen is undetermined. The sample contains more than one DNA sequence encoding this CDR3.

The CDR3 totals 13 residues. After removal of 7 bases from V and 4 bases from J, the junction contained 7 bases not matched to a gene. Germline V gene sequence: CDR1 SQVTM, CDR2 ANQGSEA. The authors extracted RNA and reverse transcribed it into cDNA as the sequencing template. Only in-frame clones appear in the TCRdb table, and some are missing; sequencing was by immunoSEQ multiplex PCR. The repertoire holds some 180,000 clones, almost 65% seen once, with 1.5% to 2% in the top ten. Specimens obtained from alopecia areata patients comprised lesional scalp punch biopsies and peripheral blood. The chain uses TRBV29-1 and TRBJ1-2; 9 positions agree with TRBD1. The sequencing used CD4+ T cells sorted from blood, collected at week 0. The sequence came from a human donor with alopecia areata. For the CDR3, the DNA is TGCAGCGGGGGGGAGACAGGGGGCTATGGCTACACCTTC. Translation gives CSGGETGGYGYTF.